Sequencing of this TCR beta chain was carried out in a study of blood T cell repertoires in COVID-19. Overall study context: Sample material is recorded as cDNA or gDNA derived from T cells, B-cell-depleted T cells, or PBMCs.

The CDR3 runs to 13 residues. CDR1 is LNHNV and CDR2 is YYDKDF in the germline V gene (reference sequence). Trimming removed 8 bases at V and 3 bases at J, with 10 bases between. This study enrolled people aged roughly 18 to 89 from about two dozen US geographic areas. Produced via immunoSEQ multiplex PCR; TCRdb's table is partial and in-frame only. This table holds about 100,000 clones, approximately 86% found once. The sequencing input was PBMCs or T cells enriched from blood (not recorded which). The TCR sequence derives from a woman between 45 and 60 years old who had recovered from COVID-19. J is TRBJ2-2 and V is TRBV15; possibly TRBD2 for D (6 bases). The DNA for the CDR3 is TGTGCCACCGAACCGGGGGACACCGGGGAGCTGTTTTTT. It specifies CATEPGDTGELFF. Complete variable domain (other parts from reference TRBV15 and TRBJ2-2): DAMVIQNPRYQVTQFGKPVTLSCSQTLNHNVMYWYQQKSSQAPKLLFHYYDKDFNNEADTPDNFQSRRPNTSFCFLDIRSPGLGDTAMYLCATEPGDTGELFFGEGSRLTVL.